These 22 T cell receptor beta chains originate from one sample sequenced in a study of regulatory T cells in long-lasting Graves disease. Time point described: newly diagnosed GD, antithyroid drugs for less than 3 months. PBMCs were the source of the RNA used for TCR sequencing. To make TCR beta libraries, researchers used iRepertoire HTBI primers and Arm-PCR of CDR3 regions. TCRdb recomputed calls from the multiplex PCR reads with MiXCR, one row per CDR3 protein. The sample carries 510,000 or so distinct CDR3 sequences, about 12% recorded once. This same sample was also part of a study on T cells in Graves' hyperthyroidism and ophthalmopathy.

The source material was peripheral blood mononuclear cells (PBMCs), sampled at new diagnosis, from a patient treated with antithyroid drugs. The source of these receptors is a woman in her 30s with Graves disease.

This clonotype was detected many times. V and J are TRBV2 and TRBJ1-1; D call uncertain. V lost 4 bases and J lost 8, with 14 bases in between. CDR1 and CDR2 (germline): SNHLY, FYNNEI. The CDR3 loop spans 13 amino acids. As DNA, the CDR3 is TGTGCCAGCAGTGCGGAAGTCGGCAGGGAAGCTTTCTTT. Its translation is CASSAEVGREAFF.

The chain recombines TRBV5-1 with TRBJ2-2; the D gene is possibly TRBD1 (5 bases). Looked up from germline, CDR1 is SGHRS and CDR2 is YFSETQ. CDR3 length: 15 amino acids. The ends were cut back, 4 bases at V and 0 bases at J, with 10 bases in the middle. The CDR3 reads CASSKGSSNTGELFF. For the CDR3, the DNA is TGCGCCAGCAGCAAGGGGTCATCGAACACCGGGGAGCTGTTTTTT.

This clonotype was found many times. This sequence joins TRBV28 and TRBJ2-3; D ambiguous. The CDR3 length is 15 residues. V shed 3 bases and J shed 2 bases, with 12 bases lying between them. Germline CDR1 is MDHEN and CDR2 is SYDVKM. The CDR3 DNA reads as TGTGCCAGCAGTTTGAACCAAGATGCCACAGATACGCAGTATTTT. Its translation: CASSLNQDATDTQYF.

Points on this clonotype: It differs at one base from a far larger clone, so likely a read error. The J gene is TRBJ2-7, the V gene TRBV27; D unresolved. This CDR3 region has 14 residues. Trimming stripped 5 bases from V and 7 bases from J, with 18 bases between. In germline, CDR1 is MNHEY, CDR2 SMNVEV (reference sequence). The CDR3 spells CASSVSPSYNEQYF. In nucleotides, the CDR3 is TGTGCCAGCAGTGTCTCACCTTCCTACAATGAGCAGTACTTC.

In this sample, this clonotype turned up a few times. The V and J genes are TRBV4-2 and TRBJ2-1; TRBD2 matches at 11 bases. The CDR3 loop spans 17 amino acids. With V trimmed by 4 bases and J by 7 bases, 12 bases remained unmatched. Germline loops: CDR1 LGHNA, CDR2 YNFKEQ. The CDR3 reads CASSPARGTSGKNEQFF. The CDR3 region has the DNA TGTGCCAGCAGCCCCGCCCGAGGGACTAGCGGAAAAAATGAGCAGTTCTTC.

There are a few counts of this clonotype. The V and J genes are TRBV5-1 and TRBJ2-2; D uncertain. The germline gives CDR1 SGHRS, CDR2 YFSETQ. V dropped 4 bases and J dropped 6 bases, with 16 bases sitting between them. The CDR3 has 15 residues. This CDR3 is CASSPTPVGSGELFF. As DNA, the CDR3 is TGCGCCAGCAGCCCGACTCCCGTCGGTTCCGGGGAGCTGTTTTTT.

This clonotype was observed many times. V is TRBV11-2 and J is TRBJ2-5; 10 bases map to TRBD2. Germline V gene data show CDR1 as SGHAT and CDR2 as FQNNGV. The length of the CDR3 is 17 residues. J lost 5 bases, V lost 1 base, and 10 bases had no gene match. The CDR3 reads CASSLAQAGGGMETQYF. In DNA form, the CDR3 reads TGTGCCAGCAGCTTAGCCCAAGCGGGGGGGGGTATGGAGACCCAGTACTTC.

This clonotype was counted many times. The chain uses TRBV11-2 and TRBJ2-2; 7 bases fit TRBD2. The CDR3 contains 16 residues. Germline CDR1 SGHAT, CDR2 FQNNGV. J lost 5 bases, V lost 1 base, and 7 bases had no gene match. The CDR3 loop reads CASSLVAGETTGELFF. CDR3 in DNA: TGTGCCAGCAGCTTAGTGGCGGGAGAGACAACCGGGGAGCTGTTTTTT.

This clonotype has a count of ten or more. The chain carries TRBV14 and TRBJ2-3; the match to TRBD2 covers 10 bases. Germline V gives CDR1 SGHDN, CDR2 FVKESK. CDR3 length: 17 amino acids. V trimming: 0 bases; J trimming: 4 bases; junction bases outside the gene matches: 7. Here the CDR3 reads CASSQESPSGSPDTQYF. In nucleotides, the CDR3 is TGTGCCAGCAGCCAAGAAAGTCCTAGCGGGAGCCCAGATACGCAGTATTTT.

This clonotype was seen only a few times. This sequence joins TRBV28 and TRBJ2-2; D gene unclear. The CDR3 has 15 amino acids. Deletions cut 7 bases from V and 1 base from J, with 13 bases between. Germline V lookup: CDR1 MDHEN, CDR2 SYDVKM. Written as DNA, the CDR3 is TGTGCCAGCACCCCCGCGGCGGTGAACACCGGGGAGCTGTTTTTT. This sequence encodes CASTPAAVNTGELFF.

There are a few counts of this clonotype. V and J are TRBV20-1 and TRBJ1-6, with D perhaps matching TRBD1 (6 bases). Trimming pared 2 bases from V and 9 bases from J, leaving 14 bases between. The CDR3 has 14 residues. Germline assignment: CDR1 DFQATT and CDR2 SNEGSKA (reference sequence). CDR3 sequence (DNA): TGCAGTGCTAGACCTGACAGGCGAGGTTCACCCCTCCACTTT. It yields the protein CSARPDRRGSPLHF.

This clonotype was recorded many times. J is TRBJ1-5 and V is TRBV2, with 11 bases identical to TRBD1. The germline gives CDR1 SNHLY, CDR2 FYNNEI. The CDR3 extends over 14 amino acids. The junction had 3 bases not matched to a gene; V was cut back by 5 bases and J by 6 bases. In nucleotides, the CDR3 is TGTGCCAGCAGTCACGGACAGGGGGCTCAGCCCCAGCATTTT. Protein: CASSHGQGAQPQHF.

This clonotype was recorded only once. The CDR3 sequence: CSALRGGTEAFF. CDR3 DNA sequence: TGCAGTGCTCTCCGGGGAGGCACTGAAGCTTTCTTT. V is TRBV20-1 and J is TRBJ1-1; D is unresolved. Germline-derived CDR1 and CDR2 are DFQATT and SNEGSKA (reference sequence). The CDR3 loop spans 12 amino acids. V lost 5 bases, J lost 4 bases, and 11 bases lay in between.

There are many counts of this clonotype. A junction boundary mismatches the germline segment, possibly from a read error. This chain connects TRBV2 to TRBJ2-7; no firm D call. This CDR3 has 12 amino acids. Germline loops: CDR1 SNHLY, CDR2 FYNNEI. Here the CDR3 reads CASRLLSYGQYF. The CDR3 bases are TGTGCCAGTCGACTCCTATCCTACGGGCAGTACTTC. Combining the CDR3 with reference TRBV2 and TRBJ2-7 gives the whole variable domain EPEVTQTPSHQVTQMGQEVILRCVPISNHLYFYWYRQILGQKVEFLVSFYNNEISEKSEIFDDQFSVERPDGSNFTLKIRSTKLEDSAMYFCASRLLSYGQYFGPGTRLTVT.

This clonotype was counted ten times or more. This chain uses TRBV11-2 with TRBJ2-2, with 11 positions matching TRBD1. The CDR3 has 17 amino acids. The trim removed 6 bases at V and 6 bases at J, leaving 12 bases unmatched. The germline V gene has CDR1 SGHAT and CDR2 FQNNGV. CDR3 region: CASSSPRTGGASGELFF. CDR3 bases: TGTGCCAGCAGTTCCCCACGGACAGGGGGCGCATCCGGGGAGCTGTTTTTT.

This clonotype has at least ten counts. The rearrangement uses TRBV12-3 or TRBV12-4 and TRBJ1-1; TRBD1 aligns across 8 bases. This CDR3 is 15 amino acids long. V dropped 3 bases and J dropped 5; count of bases not matched to a gene: 8. In DNA form, the CDR3 reads TGTGCCAGCAGTTTCGCCGGGACAGGAGGTACTGAAGCTTTCTTT. Its protein is CASSFAGTGGTEAFF.

V usage is TRBV15 and J usage is TRBJ1-1; D uncertain. The length of the CDR3 is 14 residues. CDR1 LNHNV and CDR2 YYDKDF come from the germline V gene (reference sequence). With 0 bases removed from V and 5 bases from J, the gap between germline ends came to 10 bases. DNA for the CDR3: TGTGCCACCAGCAGAGACCCGATTGTAACTGAAGCTTTCTTT. It translates to CATSRDPIVTEAFF. The full variable domain, completed using reference TRBV15 and TRBJ1-1, is DAMVIQNPRYQVTQFGKPVTLSCSQTLNHNVMYWYQQKSSQAPKLLFHYYDKDFNNEADTPDNFQSRRPNTSFCFLDIRSPGLGDTAMYLCATSRDPIVTEAFFGQGTRLTVV.

The J gene is TRBJ2-2, the V gene TRBV27, with no clear D. This CDR3 has 14 residues. V dropped 7 bases and J dropped 3 bases, with 12 bases sitting between them. Per the germline V gene, CDR1 is MNHEY and CDR2 is SMNVEV (reference sequence). Written as DNA, the CDR3 is TGTGCCAGCAAATTTCAGGAGTACACCGGGGAGCTGTTTTTT. As protein: CASKFQEYTGELFF.

This clonotype was counted ten times or more. The V gene is TRBV19, the J gene TRBJ2-1; D gene ambiguous. CDR3 length equals 13 residues. V was clipped by 4 bases and J by 10 bases, with 14 bases between them. CDR1 and CDR2 from the germline V gene are LNHDA and SQIVND (reference sequence). Here the CDR3 reads CASSSRANGEQFF. The CDR3 DNA is TGTGCCAGTAGTAGCCGGGCCAATGGGGAGCAGTTCTTC.

This clonotype was seen many times. The chain combines TRBV11-2 with TRBJ2-1; tentatively, D is TRBD2 (6 bases). Trimming removed 1 base from V and 3 bases from J, with 13 bases in between. Germline V lookup: CDR1 SGHAT, CDR2 FQNNGV. The CDR3 totals 16 residues. CDR3 nucleotide sequence: TGTGCCAGCAGCTTAGGTCCGGGAGAGCTCTACAATGAGCAGTTCTTC. Translating gives CASSLGPGELYNEQFF.

This clonotype was recorded at least ten times. The chain links TRBV7-9 to TRBJ2-1, with 13 bases lining up with TRBD2. The CDR3 totals 21 residues. CDR1 is SEHNR and CDR2 is FQNEAQ in the germline V gene (reference sequence). V lost 0 bases to trimming and J lost 1 base; unmatched junction nucleotides: 12. CDR3 sequence: CASSLAISGLAGFRSYNEQFF. The CDR3 DNA follows: TGTGCCAGCAGCTTAGCGATATCGGGACTAGCGGGATTTAGGTCCTACAATGAGCAGTTCTTC.

The rearrangement uses TRBV5-1 and TRBJ1-6, with TRBD1 as a possible D gene (5 bases). There are 15 residues in the CDR3. The germline V and J ends were trimmed by 4 bases and 6 bases, with 14 bases remaining between them. Germline V gene sequence: CDR1 SGHRS, CDR2 YFSETQ. The CDR3 loop reads CASSRRQGPNSPLHF. The CDR3 nucleotides read TGCGCCAGCAGCCGTCGGCAGGGTCCTAATTCACCCCTCCACTTT.